The rows below give T cell receptor beta chains drawn from one sample of a study of blood T cell repertoires in COVID-19. Method: immunoSEQ multiplex PCR; TCRdb's copy keeps in-frame clones and lacks some. The sample lists over 80,000 clones; about 89% were seen once. The specimen sequenced was peripheral blood. The receptors were gathered from a human donor in a cohort sampled during active COVID-19. Both conserved end residues are part of each CDR3.

j_gene: TRBJ2-7; v_gene: TRBV19; CDR3aa: CASSMNWRDYEQYF
j_gene: TRBJ2-1; v_gene: TRBV2; CDR3aa: CASHRGPLPNEQFF
j_gene: TRBJ1-1; v_gene: TRBV6-2/TRBV6-3; CDR3aa: CASSYSMSSPRLNTEAFF
j_gene: TRBJ2-7; v_gene: TRBV2; CDR3aa: CASSKEADYEQYF
j_gene: TRBJ1-1; v_gene: TRBV29-1; CDR3aa: CSVADRFTEAFF
j_gene: TRBJ2-7; v_gene: TRBV5-6; CDR3aa: CASSLYGDRAYEQYF
j_gene: TRBJ2-5; v_gene: TRBV4-2; CDR3aa: CASSLGQGLETQYF
j_gene: TRBJ1-5; v_gene: TRBV5-3; CDR3aa: CARSPGKETGVSNQPQHF
j_gene: TRBJ2-3; v_gene: TRBV7-8; CDR3aa: CASSPPRGAGSTDTQYF
j_gene: TRBJ2-3; v_gene: TRBV5-6; CDR3aa: CASSARQGATDTQYF
j_gene: TRBJ2-3; v_gene: TRBV5-4; CDR3aa: CASSLRSGRVTDTQYF
j_gene: TRBJ2-7; v_gene: TRBV28; CDR3aa: CASVQASGTVYEQYF
j_gene: TRBJ2-1; v_gene: TRBV10-3; CDR3aa: CASRTGGEGSYNEQFF
j_gene: TRBJ2-1; v_gene: TRBV7-8; CDR3aa: CASSLFSGSSYNEQFF
j_gene: TRBJ2-3; v_gene: TRBV9; CDR3aa: CASSVGPSGISTDTQYF
j_gene: TRBJ2-3; v_gene: TRBV19; CDR3aa: CASSATRFVTDTQYF
j_gene: TRBJ2-5; v_gene: TRBV5-1; CDR3aa: CASSFWDGGETQYF
j_gene: TRBJ1-1; v_gene: TRBV5-5; CDR3aa: CASSLVPGGTEAFF
j_gene: TRBJ2-7; v_gene: TRBV6-6; CDR3aa: CASSRTGGTSAGQYF
j_gene: TRBJ2-7; v_gene: TRBV29-1; CDR3aa: CSVGTGRNSYEQYF
j_gene: TRBJ2-7; v_gene: TRBV5-8; CDR3aa: CASSSSPTGSYEQYF
j_gene: TRBJ2-2; v_gene: TRBV11-1; CDR3aa: CASSSRTGSNTGELFF
j_gene: TRBJ2-7; v_gene: TRBV7-2; CDR3aa: CASSQGARRIYEQYF
j_gene: TRBJ2-1; v_gene: TRBV3-1/TRBV3-2; CDR3aa: CASSYPGTSGHNEQFF
j_gene: TRBJ2-7; v_gene: TRBV29-1; CDR3aa: CSVEEAGGPLSYEQYF
j_gene: TRBJ2-4; v_gene: TRBV2; CDR3aa: CASSETSGSLSAKNIQYF
j_gene: TRBJ1-5; v_gene: TRBV7-8; CDR3aa: CASSFLDRGKNQPQHF
j_gene: TRBJ2-1; v_gene: TRBV11-2; CDR3aa: CASSSGLDYNEQFF
j_gene: TRBJ1-6; v_gene: TRBV27; CDR3aa: CASSSTGTVNSPLHF
j_gene: TRBJ2-3; v_gene: TRBV7-9; CDR3aa: CASSLRPGGPADTQYF
j_gene: TRBJ2-4; v_gene: TRBV12-1; CDR3aa: CASSFGQVKNIQYF
j_gene: TRBJ2-7; v_gene: TRBV9; CDR3aa: CASSVGQGLHYEQYF
j_gene: TRBJ2-7; v_gene: TRBV28; CDR3aa: CASRTWTGTHEQYF
j_gene: TRBJ2-3; v_gene: TRBV7-9; CDR3aa: CASSVGTGGTDTQYF
j_gene: TRBJ2-1; v_gene: TRBV3-1/TRBV3-2; CDR3aa: CASSQGLAGVYNEQFF
j_gene: TRBJ2-7; v_gene: TRBV27; CDR3aa: CASRGQGGAYEQYF
j_gene: TRBJ2-5; v_gene: TRBV19; CDR3aa: CASSILADQETQYF
j_gene: TRBJ2-3; v_gene: TRBV5-1; CDR3aa: CASSLDVADTQYF
j_gene: TRBJ2-2; v_gene: TRBV5-1; CDR3aa: CASSDPGQGNTGELFF
j_gene: TRBJ2-7; v_gene: TRBV7-8; CDR3aa: CASSLVLGTEYSYEQYF
j_gene: TRBJ2-7; v_gene: TRBV6-5; CDR3aa: CASSRGTTRYEQYF
j_gene: TRBJ2-2; v_gene: TRBV6-4; CDR3aa: CASSAAGGFTGELFF
j_gene: TRBJ2-7; v_gene: TRBV9; CDR3aa: CASSGQSYEQYF
j_gene: TRBJ2-5; v_gene: TRBV7-2; CDR3aa: CASSRDRGLVETQYF
j_gene: TRBJ2-1; v_gene: TRBV9; CDR3aa: CASSVGRGGVNEQFF
j_gene: TRBJ2-5; v_gene: TRBV5-6; CDR3aa: CASSLRTSGTQETQYF
j_gene: TRBJ2-1; v_gene: TRBV9; CDR3aa: CASSSRTSGSFDNEQFF
j_gene: TRBJ1-1; v_gene: TRBV9; CDR3aa: CASSVAGSEAFF
j_gene: TRBJ2-5; v_gene: TRBV9; CDR3aa: CASSAPSFGETQYF
j_gene: TRBJ2-2; v_gene: TRBV15; CDR3aa: CATSLQLTSNTGELFF